Detailed here is one T cell receptor (beta chain). The target antigen is unknown. The time point: 2014-2015 season, pre-vaccination. Blood volume per time point ranged from about 35 to 110 mL. These data come from a study of follicular helper T cells after annual influenza vaccination. Overall study context: After each seasonal flu vaccination, blood came on days 0, 7 and 28. Across the 2013-2014, 2014-2015 and 2015-2016 vaccination seasons, some subjects were resampled.

The protocol was immunoSEQ multiplex PCR, while the TCRdb copy is restricted to in-frame clones and leaves out a portion. The sample lists about 14,000 clones; roughly 86% were seen once. Study findings and constraints: Day 7 ICOS+CD38+ clones were most often found later in ICOS-CD38- cTfh cells.

CDR1 and CDR2 from the germline V gene are MDHEN and SYDVKM. CDR3 size: 17 residues. With 7 bases removed from V and 0 bases from J, the gap between germline ends came to 16 bases. The chain uses TRBV28 and TRBJ1-6, with D possibly being TRBD1 (5 bases). This TCR was recovered from an adult who received the influenza vaccine. Sequenced material: CXCR5- memory CD4+ T cells sorted from blood, taken on the day of influenza vaccination. As DNA, the CDR3 is TGTGCCAGCAATCAACCCGGGGGTAGCTCCTATAATTCACCCCTCCACTTT. This sequence encodes CASNQPGGSSYNSPLHF.